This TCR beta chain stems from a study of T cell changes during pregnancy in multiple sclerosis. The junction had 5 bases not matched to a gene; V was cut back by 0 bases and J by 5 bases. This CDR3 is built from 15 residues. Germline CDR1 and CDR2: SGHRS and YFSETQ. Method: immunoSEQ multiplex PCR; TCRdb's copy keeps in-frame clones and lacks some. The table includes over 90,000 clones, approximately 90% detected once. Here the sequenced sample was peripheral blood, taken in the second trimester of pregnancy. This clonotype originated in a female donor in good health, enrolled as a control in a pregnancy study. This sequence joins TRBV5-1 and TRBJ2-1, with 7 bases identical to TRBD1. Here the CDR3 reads CASSLGQGQHNEQFF. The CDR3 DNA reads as TGCGCCAGCAGCTTGGGACAGGGCCAACACAATGAGCAGTTCTTC.